The subject of this entry is one T cell receptor (beta chain). Its antigen is not known. This CDR3 contains 15 residues. Trimming left V 4 bases short and J 4 bases short, with 12 bases between. Germline V CDR1 and CDR2: SGHNT, YYREEE (reference sequence). A multiplex PCR was run with 60 Vbeta primers and 13 Jbeta primers. Sequencing used immunoSEQ multiplex PCR; TCRdb keeps in-frame clones, though not all of them. This sample has 110,000 or so clones, with approximately 79% found just once. The sample comes from a study of cytomegalovirus exposure and HLA in healthy donors. Regarding the study as a whole: In a later analysis, about 17,000 TCR beta sequences were associated with HLA alleles at 0.05 false discovery rate.

This sequence originates from a man aged 50-60 years in good health and CMV-seropositive. V usage is TRBV5-4 and J usage is TRBJ2-6; the D is unclear. Sequences were obtained from PBMCs. CDR3 amino acids: CASSPAAAGANVLTF. CDR3 in DNA: TGTGCCAGCAGCCCCGCGGCAGCCGGGGCCAACGTCCTGACTTTC.